This entry lists 26 T cell receptor beta chains sequenced from one sample in a study of CD8 T cells in Susac syndrome. It was with random hexamers that roughly 0.5 to 1 ug RNA was reverse transcribed. MiXCR, applied by TCRdb to the immunoSEQ multiplex PCR reads, yields one record per CDR3 protein. The sample shows 140,000 to 150,000 distinct CDR3 sequences, around 95% of them seen only once. Sequencing was performed on CD4+ T cells from PBMCs. These receptors were collected from a human donor with multiple sclerosis.

V usage is TRBV7-9 and J usage is TRBJ1-3; D unresolved. The CDR3 covers 14 residues. V shed 1 base and J shed 3 bases, with 7 bases lying between them. CDR1 and CDR2 from the germline V gene are SEHNR and FQNEAQ (reference sequence). The CDR3 sequence: CASSLEWYGNTIYF. CDR3 nucleotide sequence: TGTGCCAGCAGCTTAGAGTGGTATGGAAACACCATATATTTT. The complete variable domain, with remaining parts taken from reference TRBV7-9 and TRBJ1-3, reads DTGVSQNPRHKITKRGQNVTFRCDPISEHNRLYWYRQTLGQGPEFLTYFQNEAQLEKSRLLSDRFSAERPKGSFSTLEIQRTEQGDSAMYLCASSLEWYGNTIYFGEGSWLTVV.

V gene TRBV7-2 combines with J gene TRBJ1-5; D is possibly TRBD1 (6 bases). V shed 8 bases and J shed 2 bases, with 16 bases lying between them. The CDR3 loop spans 15 amino acids. The germline V gene encodes CDR1 SGHTA and CDR2 FQGNSA. DNA of the CDR3: TGTGCCAGCCGCCGGGGGGCGGGGGGCAATCAGCCCCAGCATTTT. Translating gives CASRRGAGGNQPQHF.

The genes are TRBV9 and TRBJ2-3; 10 positions agree with TRBD2. V dropped 0 bases and J dropped 6; count of bases not matched to a gene: 7. Germline V gene sequence: CDR1 SGDLS, CDR2 YYNGEE. The CDR3 is 16 residues long. The CDR3 DNA is TGTGCCAGCAGCGTAGATCCAGCGGGAGGGGCGGATACGCAGTATTTT. Protein sequence: CASSVDPAGGADTQYF.

The V and J genes are TRBV28 and TRBJ2-3; 7 bases align to TRBD1. The germline V gene encodes CDR1 MDHEN and CDR2 SYDVKM. The CDR3 sequence is 16 residues long. V trimming: 4 bases; J trimming: 1 base; junction bases outside the gene matches: 8. Written as DNA, the CDR3 is TGTGCCAGCAGTTCCCCGGGACAGCCACGCACAGATACGCAGTATTTT. This translates into CASSSPGQPRTDTQYF. Full variable domain (remainder filled in from reference TRBV28 and TRBJ2-3): DVKVTQSSRYLVKRTGEKVFLECVQDMDHENMFWYRQDPGLGLRLIYFSYDVKMKEKGDIPEGYSVSREKKERFSLILESASTNQTSMYLCASSSPGQPRTDTQYFGPGTRLTVL.

The CDR3 DNA is TGCAGTGCAACGAAACAGGGGGCGCAGTTCTTC. As protein: CSATKQGAQFF. The chain joins TRBV20-1 to TRBJ2-1; TRBD1 matches 9 bases. V was pared by 6 bases and J by 12 bases, with 6 bases of the junction left unmatched. CDR3 length equals 11 residues. Looked up from germline, CDR1 is DFQATT and CDR2 is SNEGSKA (reference sequence).

For the CDR3, the DNA is TGTGCCATCAAGGCGGGGACTAATGAAAAACTGTTTTTT. Protein product: CAIKAGTNEKLFF. The chain links TRBV10-3 to TRBJ1-4; D ambiguous. The ends were cut back, 7 bases at V and 2 bases at J, with 8 bases in the middle. CDR1 and CDR2 from the germline V gene are ENHRY and SYGVKD. This CDR3 is 13 amino acids long.

The chain carries TRBV30 and TRBJ1-1; possible D gene TRBD1, 5 bases. This CDR3 spans 14 amino acids. From germline, CDR1 is GTSNPN and CDR2 SVGIG (reference sequence). V was shortened by 0 bases and J by 0 bases, with 8 bases between the two germline ends. The CDR3 coding sequence is TGTGCCTGGAGTGTACACAGGATGAACACTGAAGCTTTCTTT. Translated, it gives CAWSVHRMNTEAFF.

This chain joins TRBV29-1 and TRBJ1-1; the D is unclear. The CDR3 length is 12 residues. Trimming stripped 2 bases from V and 1 base from J, with 5 bases between. Germline assignment: CDR1 SQVTM and CDR2 ANQGSEA. The CDR3 DNA sequence: TGCAGCGTTGAACAGTCGAACACTGAAGCTTTCTTT. Its protein product is CSVEQSNTEAFF.

This clonotype was recorded a few times. This chain uses TRBV29-1 with TRBJ2-7, with D possibly being TRBD2 (6 bases). With 3 bases removed from V and 6 bases from J, the gap between germline ends came to 12 bases. Germline loops: CDR1 SQVTM, CDR2 ANQGSEA. CDR3 size: 12 residues. CDR3 sequence (DNA): TGCAGCGTTGAGGAGGGTAGGGGCGAGCAGTACTTC. Its protein product is CSVEEGRGEQYF.

The chain recombines TRBV29-1 with TRBJ1-2; D is unresolved. The CDR3 totals 11 residues. V was cut by 5 bases and J by 5 bases, with 9 bases left in between. CDR1 is SQVTM and CDR2 is ANQGSEA in the germline V gene. The CDR3 region is CSVRTAYGYTF. CDR3 DNA: TGCAGCGTTCGGACCGCGTATGGCTACACCTTC.

The V call is TRBV4-3, the J call TRBJ1-2; a possible D gene is TRBD1 (5 bases). The CDR3 is 14 residues long. Between the trimmed V and J ends, which lost 2 bases and 7 bases, there was a span of 14 bases. The germline CDR1 and CDR2 sequences are LGHNA and YSLEER. The CDR3 region has the DNA TGCGCCAGCAGCCAAAGGGGAGGGGCTGGTGGCTACACCTTC. Translation gives CASSQRGGAGGYTF.

The chain uses TRBV20-1 and TRBJ1-1; TRBD1 matches at 8 bases. CDR1 DFQATT and CDR2 SNEGSKA come from the germline V gene (reference sequence). Trimming took 5 bases from V and 5 from J; bases not matched to a gene: 10. The CDR3 loop spans 14 amino acids. The CDR3 DNA reads as TGCAGTGCTTACCGGACAGGGAGGCGTACTGAAGCTTTCTTT. As protein: CSAYRTGRRTEAFF.

The chain joins TRBV15 to TRBJ1-4; D is uncertain. The V end was cut by 4 bases, the J end by 3 bases, with 0 bases between. This CDR3 is 11 amino acids long. In germline, CDR1 is LNHNV, CDR2 YYDKDF (reference sequence). This chain's CDR3 is CATSTNEKLFF. The CDR3 nucleotides read TGTGCCACCAGCACTAATGAAAAACTGTTTTTT.

This clonotype has more than one count but fewer than ten. The genes are TRBV4-3 and TRBJ2-7, with unresolved D. V gave up 1 base and J gave up 0 bases, with 7 bases separating them. The CDR3 length is 14 residues. CDR1 and CDR2 (germline): LGHNA, YSLEER. The CDR3 DNA follows: TGCGCCAGCAGCCAAGCAACTACCTCCTACGAGCAGTACTTC. Translation gives CASSQATTSYEQYF.

V is TRBV7-9 and J is TRBJ1-6; perhaps TRBD1 as D (6 bases). V gave up 3 bases and J gave up 7 bases, with 7 bases separating them. CDR3 length: 13 residues. CDR1 is SEHNR and CDR2 is FQNEAQ in the germline V gene (reference sequence). The CDR3 loop is CASSFDRNSPLHF. The CDR3, as DNA: TGTGCCAGCAGCTTTGACAGGAATTCACCCCTCCACTTT.

This sequence joins TRBV5-1 and TRBJ2-3; tentatively, D is TRBD2 (6 bases). This CDR3 is 17 amino acids long. Trimming pared 4 bases from V and 1 base from J, leaving 19 bases between. Germline V gene lookup returns CDR1 SGHRS and CDR2 YFSETQ. CDR3 nucleotides: TGCGCCAGCAGCCCTGAAACGACTAGATTCCGCACAGATACGCAGTATTTT. This sequence encodes CASSPETTRFRTDTQYF.

The rearrangement uses TRBV27 and TRBJ1-1; D is undetermined. The germline V gene encodes CDR1 MNHEY and CDR2 SMNVEV (reference sequence). The CDR3 has 15 residues. V lost 4 bases and J 1 base, leaving 13 bases between the germline ends. CDR3 amino acids: CASSSPASPNTEAFF. CDR3 sequence (DNA): TGTGCCAGCAGTTCGCCGGCCAGTCCGAACACTGAAGCTTTCTTT.

This chain connects TRBV4-3 to TRBJ2-1; TRBD2 might be the D (7 bases). This CDR3 comprises 14 residues. Trimming shortened V by 4 bases and J by 8 bases, and 15 bases separated the two germline ends. The germline gives CDR1 LGHNA, CDR2 YSLEER. The DNA for the CDR3 is TGCGCCAGCAGCCTAGAAGGGGGGGCCGATGAGCAGTTCTTC. Translated: CASSLEGGADEQFF.

This rearrangement joins TRBV24-1 to TRBJ2-2; tentative D call: TRBD1 (7 bases). Germline V CDR1 and CDR2: KGHDR, SFDVKD. Trimming left V 1 base short and J 4 bases short, with 15 bases between. The CDR3 has 17 amino acids. The CDR3 spells CATSDLGAGQSTGELFF. Here the CDR3 DNA reads TGTGCCACCAGTGATTTAGGGGCGGGACAGAGCACCGGGGAGCTGTTTTTT.

The chain uses TRBV3-1 and TRBJ2-7; TRBD2 agrees at 10 bases. From germline, CDR1 is LGHDT and CDR2 YNNKEL (reference sequence). J gave up 5 bases and V 4 bases, and 2 bases lay outside the gene matches. There are 13 residues in the CDR3. This CDR3 reads CASSRLAGDEQYF. DNA of the CDR3: TGTGCCAGCAGCCGTCTAGCGGGGGACGAGCAGTACTTC.

The chain recombines TRBV20-1 with TRBJ2-5, with TRBD2 matching over 8 bases. Germline V CDR1 and CDR2: DFQATT, SNEGSKA (reference sequence). This CDR3 has 15 residues. After removal of 1 base from V and 1 base from J, the junction contained 5 bases not matched to a gene. CDR3 sequence: CSARGGSGVQETQYF. DNA for the CDR3: TGCAGTGCTAGAGGGGGTAGCGGGGTCCAAGAGACCCAGTACTTC.

This rearrangement joins TRBV6-1 to TRBJ1-2; possible D gene TRBD1, 6 bases. Between the trimmed V and J ends, which lost 0 bases and 0 bases, there was a span of 8 bases. Germline-derived CDR1 and CDR2 are MNHNS and SASEGT. The CDR3 has 15 residues. The CDR3 is CASSEATGPNYGYTF. The CDR3 DNA reads TGTGCCAGCAGTGAAGCGACAGGTCCTAACTATGGCTACACCTTC.

Notes on this clonotype: Relative to the germline gene, one junction end is altered; a read error may explain this. The chain is built from TRBV11-2 and TRBJ2-7; no definite D call. This CDR3 contains 14 residues. Germline assignment: CDR1 SGHAT and CDR2 FQNNGV. The CDR3 nucleotides are TGTGCCAGCAGCGAACGAACTTACCGGGCTACAACCCACTTC. This gives the protein CASSERTYRATTHF.

This chain joins TRBV20-1 and TRBJ2-7; D gene unclear. CDR3 length equals 16 residues. V dropped 0 bases and J dropped 2 bases, with 17 bases sitting between them. Germline V gene lookup returns CDR1 DFQATT and CDR2 SNEGSKA (reference sequence). The CDR3 protein is CSARDPIRLSTYEQYF. Here the CDR3 DNA reads TGCAGTGCTAGAGATCCTATACGACTGTCGACCTACGAGCAGTACTTC.

The chain uses TRBV28 and TRBJ1-2; D not certain. V gave up 6 bases and J gave up 6 bases, with 17 bases separating them. This CDR3 comprises 14 residues. Germline-derived CDR1 and CDR2 are MDHEN and SYDVKM. The CDR3: CASRIPTPPHGYTF. The CDR3 DNA sequence: TGTGCCAGCAGAATTCCCACGCCTCCCCATGGCTACACCTTC.

The rearrangement links TRBV12-3 or TRBV12-4 to TRBJ1-5; 7 bases align to TRBD1. This CDR3 has 13 residues. V shed 6 bases and J 5 bases; nucleotides not matched to a gene: 4. The CDR3 reads CASSPTGHQPQHF. The DNA of the CDR3 is TGTGCCAGCAGCCCGACAGGGCATCAGCCCCAGCATTTT.